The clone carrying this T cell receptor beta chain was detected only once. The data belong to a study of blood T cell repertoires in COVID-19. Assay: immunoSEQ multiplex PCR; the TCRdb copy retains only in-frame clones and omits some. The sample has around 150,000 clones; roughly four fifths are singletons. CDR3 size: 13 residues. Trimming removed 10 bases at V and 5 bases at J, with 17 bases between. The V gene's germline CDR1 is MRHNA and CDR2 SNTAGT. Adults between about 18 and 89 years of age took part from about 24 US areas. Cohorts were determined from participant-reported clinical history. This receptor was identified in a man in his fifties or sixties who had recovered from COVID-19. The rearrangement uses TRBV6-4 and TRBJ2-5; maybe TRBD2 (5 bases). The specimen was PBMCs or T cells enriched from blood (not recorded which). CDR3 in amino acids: CATSLNSGETQYF. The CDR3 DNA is TGTGCCACCAGCCTTAACTCGGGGGAGACCCAGTACTTC.